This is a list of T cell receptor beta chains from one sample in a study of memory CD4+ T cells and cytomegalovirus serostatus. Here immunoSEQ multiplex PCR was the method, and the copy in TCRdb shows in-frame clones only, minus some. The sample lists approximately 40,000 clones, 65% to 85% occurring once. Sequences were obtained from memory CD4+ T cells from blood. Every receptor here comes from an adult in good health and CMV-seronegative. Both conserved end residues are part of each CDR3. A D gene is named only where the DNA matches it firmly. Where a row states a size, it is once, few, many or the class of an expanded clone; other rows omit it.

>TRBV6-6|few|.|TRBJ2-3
TGTGCCAGCAGTCCTCGGGACGGTTACACAGATACGCAGTATTTT
CASSPRDGYTDTQYF
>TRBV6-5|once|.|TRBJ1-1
TGTGCCAGCAGCCTCGATCCGAACACTGAAGCTTTCTTT
CASSLDPNTEAFF
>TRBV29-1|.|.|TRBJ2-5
TGCAGCGTTGGTGGGCAAGAGACCCAGTACTTC
CSVGGQETQYF
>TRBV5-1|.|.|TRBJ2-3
TGCGCCAGCAGCTTGGATGGCAGCCCTAGCACAGATACGCAGTATTTT
CASSLDGSPSTDTQYF
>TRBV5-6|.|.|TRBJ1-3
TGTGCCAGCAGCTTGAGGCTCCCGGCCACCATATATTTT
CASSLRLPATIYF
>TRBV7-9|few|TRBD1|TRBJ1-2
TGTGCCAGCGAAGACAGGGTACGTGGCTACACCTTC
CASEDRVRGYTF
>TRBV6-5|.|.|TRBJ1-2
TGTGCCAGCAGCAATGGGGGCGTTCACTATGGCTACACCTTC
CASSNGGVHYGYTF
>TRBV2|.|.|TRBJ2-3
TGTGCCAGCAGTGAAGCGAACTTCCGCACAGATACGCAGTATTTT
CASSEANFRTDTQYF
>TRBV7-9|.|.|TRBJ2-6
TGTGCCAGCGGATACTCTGGGGCCAACGTCCTGACTTTC
CASGYSGANVLTF
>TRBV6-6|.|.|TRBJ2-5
TGTGCCAGCATTAGTAGGACTCTCTTTGGGGGGCCCCAGTACTTC
CASISRTLFGGPQYF
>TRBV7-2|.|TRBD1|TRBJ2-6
TGTGCCAGCAGCTTCCAGGGGGTCAACTCTGGGGCCAACGTCCTGACTTTC
CASSFQGVNSGANVLTF
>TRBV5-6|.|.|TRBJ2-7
TGTGCCAGCAGCGGCGGGACTGTTTACGAGCAGTACTTC
CASSGGTVYEQYF
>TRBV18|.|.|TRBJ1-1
TGTGCCAGCTCAACCGGGGCCCCCCCATTCACTGAAGCTTTCTTT
CASSTGAPPFTEAFF
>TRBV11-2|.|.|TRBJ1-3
TGTGCCAGCAGCTTAGAATCCCAGGGGCCTGGAAACACCATATATTTT
CASSLESQGPGNTIYF
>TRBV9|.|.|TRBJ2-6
TGTGCCAGCAGCGTAGGCCTCTCTGGGGCCAACGTCCTGACTTTC
CASSVGLSGANVLTF
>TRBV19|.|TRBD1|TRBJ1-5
TGTGCCAGTAGTCCCCGACAGGGGAACAGCCAGCCCCAGCATTTT
CASSPRQGNSQPQHF
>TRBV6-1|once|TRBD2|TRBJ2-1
TGTGCCACCAGCGGGGGGGCCCGGAATGAGCAGTTCTTC
CATSGGARNEQFF
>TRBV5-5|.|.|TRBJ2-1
TGTGCCAGCAGCTCCGGGTCAGGGAGTGGCTACAATGAGCAGTTCTTC
CASSSGSGSGYNEQFF
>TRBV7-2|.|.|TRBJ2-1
TGTGCCAGCAGCTTTCCCAGGGATTCACATGAGCAGTTCTTC
CASSFPRDSHEQFF
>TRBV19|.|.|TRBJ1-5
TGTGCCAGTAGTGAGGCAGGGGCTACTTCTACTAGCAATCAGCCCCAGCATTTT
CASSEAGATSTSNQPQHF
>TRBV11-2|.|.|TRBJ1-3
TGTGCCAGCAGCTTAGACCCTGTCCTAGGGGCGGGAAACACCATATATTTT
CASSLDPVLGAGNTIYF
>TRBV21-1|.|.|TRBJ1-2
TGTGCCAGCGCACGAAAAGGGGGGTGGGATGGCTACACCTTC
CASARKGGWDGYTF
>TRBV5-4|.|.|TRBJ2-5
TGTGCCAGCAGCCTGGGCGGGACCAACCAAGAGACCCAGTACTTC
CASSLGGTNQETQYF
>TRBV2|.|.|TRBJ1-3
TGTGCCAGCATCCGGCAGGGAGCCCCGAGCTCTGGAAACACCATATATTTT
CASIRQGAPSSGNTIYF
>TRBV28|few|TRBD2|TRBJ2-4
TGTGCCAGCCTCAATGGGGGAGGGGAAAACATTCAGTACTTC
CASLNGGGENIQYF
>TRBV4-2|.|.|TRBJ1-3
TGTGCCAGCAGCCGGGAGCGGGACTCTGGAAACACCATATATTTT
CASSRERDSGNTIYF
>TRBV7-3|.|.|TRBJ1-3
TGTGCCAGCAGCTTAACAGGGGACTCTGGAAACACCATATATTTT
CASSLTGDSGNTIYF
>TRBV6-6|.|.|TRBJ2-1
TGTGCCAGTCTTTCGGGGAACAATGAGCAGTTCTTC
CASLSGNNEQFF
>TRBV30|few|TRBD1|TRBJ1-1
TGTGCCTGGACCCGGGACAGTAAAGCTTTCTTT
CAWTRDSKAFF
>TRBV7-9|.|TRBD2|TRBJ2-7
TGTGCCAGCAGCTTAATTCGGGGTGGACTAGCATTAAGATACGAGCAGTACTTC
CASSLIRGGLALRYEQYF
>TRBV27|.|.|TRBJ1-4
TGTGCCAGCAGTTTATTGCAGAGGGAAAAACTGTTTTTT
CASSLLQREKLFF
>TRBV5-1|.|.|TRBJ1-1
TGCGCCAGCAGCTTTAACACGGCGAACACTGAAGCTTTCTTT
CASSFNTANTEAFF
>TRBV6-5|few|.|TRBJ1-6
TGTGCCAGCAGGAACTCCTATAATTCACCCCTCCACTTT
CASRNSYNSPLHF
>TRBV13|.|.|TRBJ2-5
TGTGCCAGCAGCCCAAGACAGATCCAAGAGACCCAGTACTTC
CASSPRQIQETQYF
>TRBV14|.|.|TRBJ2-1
TGTGCCAGCAGCCAAACCCCTCTAGGTTGGATCGATGAGCAGTTCTTC
CASSQTPLGWIDEQFF